The T cell receptor beta chain under discussion was sequenced for a study of shared clonotypes between healthy human individuals. Looked up from germline, CDR1 is MDHEN and CDR2 is SYDVKM. The CDR3 contains 14 residues. The V end was cut by 1 base, the J end by 2 bases, with 9 bases between. Profiling relied on immunoSEQ multiplex PCR, and the TCRdb table lists in-frame clones only, not all of them. The sample yields about 640,000 clones, roughly 70% seen once. Sequenced sample: memory CD4+ T cells sorted from blood. Described subset: CD45RA-negative fraction. The sequence came from a woman aged 25 to 45 in good health. This chain joins TRBV28 and TRBJ2-7, with a possible D match to TRBD2 (5 bases). The CDR3 spells CASSLLDSTYEQYF. The CDR3 DNA follows: TGTGCCAGCAGTTTATTGGACTCGACCTACGAGCAGTACTTC.